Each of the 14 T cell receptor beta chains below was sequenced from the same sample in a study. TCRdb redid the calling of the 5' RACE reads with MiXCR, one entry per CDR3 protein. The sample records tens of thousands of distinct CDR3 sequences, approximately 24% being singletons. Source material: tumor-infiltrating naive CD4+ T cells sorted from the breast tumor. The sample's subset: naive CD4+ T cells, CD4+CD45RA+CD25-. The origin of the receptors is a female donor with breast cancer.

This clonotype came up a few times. The CDR3 nucleotides are TGTGCCAGCAGCCCTCGAATTGGCGGGAGGCTCAATGAGCAGTTCTTC. The encoded protein is CASSPRIGGRLNEQFF. The chain carries TRBV4-2 and TRBJ2-1, with 8 bases lining up with TRBD2. This CDR3 is built from 16 residues. Trimming removed 4 bases from V and 6 bases from J; junction bases left unmatched: 11. The germline CDR1 and CDR2 sequences are LGHNA and YNFKEQ.

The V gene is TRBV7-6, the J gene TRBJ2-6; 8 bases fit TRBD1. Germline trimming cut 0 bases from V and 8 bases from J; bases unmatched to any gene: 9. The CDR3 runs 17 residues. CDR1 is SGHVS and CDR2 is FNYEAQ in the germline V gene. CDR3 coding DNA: TGTGCCAGCAGCTTAGCTCCGACAGGGGAAGGATCCAACGTCCTGACTTTC. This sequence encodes CASSLAPTGEGSNVLTF.

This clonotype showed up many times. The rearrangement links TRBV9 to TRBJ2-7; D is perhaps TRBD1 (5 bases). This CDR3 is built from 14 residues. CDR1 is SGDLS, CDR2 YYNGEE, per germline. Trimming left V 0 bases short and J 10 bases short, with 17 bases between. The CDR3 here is CASSVEPAQGGQYF. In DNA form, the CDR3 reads TGTGCCAGCAGCGTAGAACCCGCGCAGGGCGGACAGTACTTC.

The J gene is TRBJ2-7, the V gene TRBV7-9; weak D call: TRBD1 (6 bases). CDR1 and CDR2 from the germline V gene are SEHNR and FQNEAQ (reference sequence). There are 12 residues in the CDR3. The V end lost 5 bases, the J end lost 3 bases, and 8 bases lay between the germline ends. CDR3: CASSRQDYEQYF. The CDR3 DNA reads TGTGCCAGCAGCAGACAGGACTACGAGCAGTACTTC.

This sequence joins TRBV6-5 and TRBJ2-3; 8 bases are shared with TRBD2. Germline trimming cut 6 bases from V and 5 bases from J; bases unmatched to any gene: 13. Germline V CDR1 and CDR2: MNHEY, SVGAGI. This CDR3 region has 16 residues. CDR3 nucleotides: TGTGCCAGCAGACCCGCTCTAGCGGGTTACAAAGATACGCAGTATTTT. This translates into CASRPALAGYKDTQYF.

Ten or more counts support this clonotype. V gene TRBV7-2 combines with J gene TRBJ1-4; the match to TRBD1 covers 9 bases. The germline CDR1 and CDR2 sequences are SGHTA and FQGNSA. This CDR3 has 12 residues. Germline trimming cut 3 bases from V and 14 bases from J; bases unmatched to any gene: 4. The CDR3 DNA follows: TGTGCCAGCAGCTTTACAGGGGGCGGCCTGTTTTTT. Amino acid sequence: CASSFTGGGLFF. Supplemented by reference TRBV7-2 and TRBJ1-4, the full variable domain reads GAGVSQSPSNKVTEKGKDVELRCDPISGHTALYWYRQSLGQGLEFLIYFQGNSAPDKSGLPSDRFSAERTGGSVSTLTIQRTQQEDSAVYLCASSFTGGGLFFGSGTQLSVL.

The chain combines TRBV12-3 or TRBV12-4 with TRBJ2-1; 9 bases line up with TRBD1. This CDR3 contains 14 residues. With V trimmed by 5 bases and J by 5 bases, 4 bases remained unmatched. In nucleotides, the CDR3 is TGTGCCAGCAGTCCGGGACAGGGAGACAATGAGCAGTTCTTC. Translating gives CASSPGQGDNEQFF.

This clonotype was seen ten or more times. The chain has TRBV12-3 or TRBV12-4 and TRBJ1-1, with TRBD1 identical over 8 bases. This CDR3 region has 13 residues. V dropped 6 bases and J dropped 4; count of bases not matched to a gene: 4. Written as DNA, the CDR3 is TGTGCCAGCAGCCGGACAGGGATCACTGAAGCTTTCTTT. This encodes CASSRTGITEAFF.

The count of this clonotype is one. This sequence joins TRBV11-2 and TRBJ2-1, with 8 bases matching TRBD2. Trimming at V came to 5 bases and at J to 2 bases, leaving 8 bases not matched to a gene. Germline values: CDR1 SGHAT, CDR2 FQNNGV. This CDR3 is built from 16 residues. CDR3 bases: TGTGCCAGCAGCCCGCCGGCGGGACTAGCCTACAATGAGCAGTTCTTC. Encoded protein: CASSPPAGLAYNEQFF.

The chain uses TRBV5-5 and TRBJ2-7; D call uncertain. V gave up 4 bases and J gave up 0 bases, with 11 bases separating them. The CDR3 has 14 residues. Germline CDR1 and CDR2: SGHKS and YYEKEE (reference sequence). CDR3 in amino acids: CASSPGPSSYEQYF. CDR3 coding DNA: TGTGCCAGCAGCCCTGGACCGAGCTCCTACGAGCAGTACTTC.

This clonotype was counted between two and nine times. Here the CDR3 reads CSARMTGAFLDEQYF. DNA of the CDR3: TGCAGTGCTAGGATGACAGGGGCGTTTTTGGACGAGCAGTACTTC. The genes are TRBV20-1 and TRBJ2-7; 8 bases are a match to TRBD1. V dropped 3 bases and J dropped 5; count of bases not matched to a gene: 12. Germline lookup yields CDR1 DFQATT and CDR2 SNEGSKA (reference sequence). CDR3 length equals 15 residues.

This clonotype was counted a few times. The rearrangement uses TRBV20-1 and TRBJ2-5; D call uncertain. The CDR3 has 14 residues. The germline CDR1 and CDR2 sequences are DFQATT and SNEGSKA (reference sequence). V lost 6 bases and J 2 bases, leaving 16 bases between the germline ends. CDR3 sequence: CSASRAQLQETQYF. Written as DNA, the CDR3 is TGCAGTGCCTCTCGTGCACAGCTTCAAGAGACCCAGTACTTC.

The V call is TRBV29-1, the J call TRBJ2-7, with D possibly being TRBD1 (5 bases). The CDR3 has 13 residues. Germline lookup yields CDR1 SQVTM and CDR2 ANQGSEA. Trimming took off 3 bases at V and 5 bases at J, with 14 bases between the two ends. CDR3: CSVDGQGGHEQYF. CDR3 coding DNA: TGCAGCGTTGATGGGCAGGGTGGCCACGAGCAGTACTTC.

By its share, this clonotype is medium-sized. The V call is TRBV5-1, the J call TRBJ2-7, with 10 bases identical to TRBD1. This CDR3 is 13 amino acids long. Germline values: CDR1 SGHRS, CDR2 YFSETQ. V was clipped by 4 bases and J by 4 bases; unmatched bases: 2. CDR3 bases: TGCGCCAGCAGCACGGGACAGGGGTACGAGCAGTACTTC. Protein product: CASSTGQGYEQYF.